This T cell receptor beta chain was documented in a study of blood T cell repertoires in COVID-19 (dated by TCRdb to 2018 to 2021). Background for the entire study: Samples covering the acute and convalescent phases of COVID-19 were provided by collaborators in the United States, Italy and Spain. The prospective study material was composed of cDNA or gDNA derived from T cells, B-cell-depleted T cells, or PBMCs. The dataset comprised deeply sampled blood TCRbeta repertoires from subjects exposed to, actively infected with, or recovered from COVID-19. The repertoires were released in a freely available public database intended as a resource for research on the immune response to SARS-CoV-2. Samples came from the ongoing ImmuneRACE study (first 160 participants) plus 1,254 subjects from 6 global collaborators. A de-identified subject ID, COVID-19 status, age in years and sex were almost always included in the sample metadata. Where HLA class I and class II types were available, the types were taken from metadata supplied by the sample provider, not from assay-based typing. On the study overall, not on this receptor specifically: Clinical and demographic metadata were provided uncurated, with the amount varying by source and participant.

This clone was seen once. No cognate antigen has been identified for it. The sample holds no much larger clone one base away, and base qualities are not on file. Via the germline V gene, CDR1 is MNHNS and CDR2 SASEGT. The V end loses 0 bases and the J end loses 2 bases, and a stretch of 17 bases separates them. Measured from the cysteine to the phenylalanine, the CDR3 is 19 residues long. The CDR3 DNA has 57 bases and is translated from base 1. Another Seattle source contributed samples from volunteer blood donors who had recovered from COVID-19. Collaborating institutions collected whole blood in K2EDTA tubes following their own protocols. For TCRbeta analysis, collaborators shipped samples as frozen whole blood, isolated PBMCs, or DNA extracted from either of those sample types. TCRbeta CDR3 regions were amplified from genomic DNA using the immunoSEQ Assay, a bias-controlled multiplex PCR. The published analysis was carried out like this. The number of nucleated cells in each sample was estimated from the amplification of reference gene primers within the assay. To quantify the absolute abundance of each unique TCRbeta CDR3 rearrangement, sequence reads were collapsed and filtered. For each sample, productive Simpson clonality was calculated as the square root of Simpson's diversity index across productive rearrangements. TCRdb holds this immuneACCESS table with in-frame rearrangements only. Some clones are missing; in checked studies, unresolved V genes explain under half, and the rest has no known cause. Clone size and V and J calls were adopted from that table, with D and trimming inferred from the DNA. The sample table contains about 200,000 clones; only one count was recorded for 89% of them. The ten largest clones add up to under 7.5% of the sample.

The sequence joins TRBV6-1 to TRBJ2-6; the D segment could be TRBD1, given 6 matching bases. Sequencing used peripheral blood. The TCR was taken from a man in his sixties who had recovered from COVID-19. The CDR3 protein is CASSEASGTRQAGANVLTF. The DNA is TGTGCCAGCAGTGAAGCGTCCGGGACAAGACAAGCTGGGGCCAACGTCCTGACTTTC.